The 21 T cell receptor beta chains listed next were all sequenced from one sample in a study of OX40 agonist ivuxolimab in advanced cancers. Profiling relied on immunoSEQ multiplex PCR, and the TCRdb table lists in-frame clones only, not all of them. This sample carries about 84,000 clones, 90% to 95% of them seen once, and the ten largest clones take roughly 11%. The sample in question was CD4+ or CD8+ T cells sorted from blood, obtained in a trial of the OX40 agonist ivuxolimab. The source of these receptors is an adult with an advanced solid tumor such as melanoma, head and neck, liver or kidney cancer.

The rearrangement links TRBV9 to TRBJ2-7; possibly TRBD2 for D (7 bases). The ends were cut back, 3 bases at V and 0 bases at J, with 19 bases in the middle. CDR1 and CDR2 (germline): SGDLS, YYNGEE. The CDR3 extends over 17 amino acids. CDR3 protein: CASSGNRGAVSSYEQYF. The DNA for the CDR3 is TGTGCCAGCAGCGGTAATCGGGGGGCGGTAAGCTCCTACGAGCAGTACTTC.

Here the CDR3 reads CASSLSKDRGLSYNEQFF. CDR3 coding DNA: TGTGCCAGCAGCTTAAGTAAGGACAGGGGGTTATCCTACAATGAGCAGTTCTTC. The chain recombines TRBV7-8 with TRBJ2-1; 10 bases match TRBD1. The V and J ends lost 2 bases and 1 base, in that order; junction bases with no gene match: 8. Germline V gene data show CDR1 as SGHVS and CDR2 as FQNEAQ. This CDR3 is 18 amino acids long. Based on the CDR3 plus reference TRBV7-8 and TRBJ2-1, the full variable domain is GAGVSQSPRYKVAKRGQDVALRCDPISGHVSLFWYQQALGQGPEFLTYFQNEAQLDKSGLPSDRFFAERPEGSVSTLKIQRTQQEDSAVYLCASSLSKDRGLSYNEQFFGPGTRLTVL.

The rearrangement links TRBV28 to TRBJ2-3, with 9 bases lining up with TRBD2. With V trimmed by 8 bases and J by 0 bases, 9 bases remained unmatched. Germline V gene data show CDR1 as MDHEN and CDR2 as SYDVKM. The CDR3 is made up of 16 amino acids. The CDR3 coding sequence is TGTGCCAGCGGGGGGGGAACTAGCGGGAGCACAGATACGCAGTATTTT. Its protein is CASGGGTSGSTDTQYF.

This clone was seen a single time. The chain links TRBV28 to TRBJ1-2; 7 bases match TRBD1. Germline V gives CDR1 MDHEN, CDR2 SYDVKM. The CDR3 covers 15 residues. Unmatched junction bases numbered 6, after V lost 5 bases and J lost 0 bases. In DNA, the CDR3 is TGTGCCAGCAGTCCGGGACAGACTCCTAACTATGGCTACACCTTC. Translating it yields CASSPGQTPNYGYTF.

This clone was seen a handful of times. CDR3 residues: CASSQDQDQPQHF. The CDR3 region has the DNA TGCGCCAGCAGCCAAGATCAAGATCAGCCCCAGCATTTT. This chain links TRBV4-1 with TRBJ1-5; no reliable D call. V was shortened by 0 bases and J by 5 bases, with 5 bases between the two germline ends. The CDR3 has 13 amino acids. Germline loops: CDR1 MGHRA, CDR2 YSYEKL.

This clone was observed once. The J gene is TRBJ2-1, the V gene TRBV6-5; TRBD2 agrees at 8 bases. Germline values: CDR1 MNHEY, CDR2 SVGAGI. CDR3 length equals 16 residues. After removal of 1 base from V and 5 bases from J, the junction contained 7 bases not matched to a gene. CDR3 region: CASSYWGTSGHNEQFF. In DNA, the CDR3 is TGTGCCAGCAGTTACTGGGGAACTAGCGGTCACAATGAGCAGTTCTTC.

The chain has TRBV9 and TRBJ2-1; 7 bases fit TRBD2. The CDR3 contains 16 residues. V gave up 0 bases and J gave up 9 bases; unmatched junction bases: 12. CDR1 and CDR2 (germline): SGDLS, YYNGEE. This chain's CDR3 is CASSVELAGVLVEQFF. The CDR3 DNA sequence: TGTGCCAGCAGCGTAGAGTTGGCGGGAGTGTTGGTTGAGCAGTTCTTC.

Details on this clone: The sample carries other DNA sequences with the same CDR3. This chain links TRBV5-1 with TRBJ2-7, with D tentatively TRBD1 (6 bases). The CDR3 extends over 18 amino acids. Germline V CDR1 and CDR2: SGHRS, YFSETQ. With 4 bases removed from V and 0 bases from J, the gap between germline ends came to 23 bases. The CDR3 coding sequence is TGCGCCAGCAGCGGCGCGGATAGTCAGGGGTGGATCTCCTACGAGCAGTACTTC. Translated, it gives CASSGADSQGWISYEQYF.

The V and J genes are TRBV7-3 and TRBJ2-7; no definite D call. This CDR3 has 12 residues. Germline lookup yields CDR1 SGHTA and CDR2 FQGTGA. Trimming shortened V by 4 bases and J by 3 bases, and 7 bases separated the two germline ends. CDR3 sequence (DNA): TGTGCCAGCAGCTCGTCGTACTACGAGCAGTACTTC. It specifies CASSSSYYEQYF.

The gene calls are TRBV7-9 and TRBJ2-7, with D unresolved. Trimming stripped 5 bases from V and 7 bases from J, with 9 bases between. Germline CDR1 reads SEHNR; CDR2 reads FQNEAQ (reference sequence). The CDR3 covers 11 residues. CDR3 in amino acids: CASSPGSEQYF. CDR3 bases: TGTGCCAGCAGCCCTGGCTCTGAGCAGTACTTC. Full variable domain (rest looked up from reference TRBV7-9 and TRBJ2-7): DTGVSQNPRHKITKRGQNVTFRCDPISEHNRLYWYRQTLGQGPEFLTYFQNEAQLEKSRLLSDRFSAERPKGSFSTLEIQRTEQGDSAMYLCASSPGSEQYFGPGTRLTVT.

The CDR3 sequence is CASSLGGGYGYTF. The CDR3 DNA reads TGTGCCAGCAGCTTAGGCGGGGGCTATGGCTACACCTTC. This chain links TRBV11-2 with TRBJ1-2, with D perhaps TRBD1 (5 bases). Trimming took 1 base from V and 4 from J, leaving 7 bases between them. CDR1 is SGHAT, CDR2 FQNNGV, per germline. This CDR3 contains 13 residues.

The rearrangement joins TRBV4-1 to TRBJ1-1; no definite D call. Deletions cut 3 bases from V and 1 base from J, with 12 bases between. Looked up from germline, CDR1 is MGHRA and CDR2 is YSYEKL. The CDR3 is 15 amino acids. This chain's CDR3 is CASSHPESGNTEAFF. CDR3 DNA sequence: TGCGCCAGCAGCCACCCGGAATCGGGGAACACTGAAGCTTTCTTT.

The J gene is TRBJ2-7, the V gene TRBV30, with D perhaps being TRBD1 or TRBD2 (9 bases each). The CDR3 is 20 residues long. Germline V gene data show CDR1 as GTSNPN and CDR2 as SVGIG (reference sequence). Trimming took 2 bases from V and 3 from J, leaving 32 bases between them. The CDR3 DNA follows: TGTGCCTGGAGTAAACAGGGGGCGTTTTCCACGACTAGCGGATTCTACGAGCAGTACTTC. Encoded protein: CAWSKQGAFSTTSGFYEQYF.

The chain employs TRBV6-5 and TRBJ2-2; the D gene could be TRBD1 or TRBD2 (5 bases each). Germline values: CDR1 MNHEY, CDR2 SVGAGI. V was cut by 0 bases and J by 3 bases, with 11 bases left in between. The CDR3 totals 16 residues. The CDR3 DNA reads TGTGCCAGCAGTTACTCTCGGGACCACTACACCGGGGAGCTGTTTTTT. Translated, it gives CASSYSRDHYTGELFF.

The V gene is TRBV29-1, the J gene TRBJ1-2; the D is unclear. Germline V gene lookup returns CDR1 SQVTM and CDR2 ANQGSEA. V lost 6 bases to trimming and J lost 6 bases, with 11 bases between them. This CDR3 region has 11 residues. The CDR3 is CSVRTEDGYTF. The CDR3 bases are TGCAGCGTCCGGACGGAGGATGGCTACACCTTC.

The chain recombines TRBV10-3 with TRBJ2-2; 7 bases line up with TRBD1. This CDR3 comprises 17 residues. V shed 3 bases and J 0 bases; nucleotides not matched to a gene: 7. The germline CDR1 and CDR2 sequences are ENHRY and SYGVKD. CDR3 coding DNA: TGTGCCATCAGTGAATTACAGGGGATTCCGAACACCGGGGAGCTGTTTTTT. Amino acids: CAISELQGIPNTGELFF.

The CDR3 loop is CASSYPYREVANEQFF. The CDR3, as DNA: TGTGCCAGCAGTTACCCATACAGGGAGGTAGCCAATGAGCAGTTCTTC. The chain is built from TRBV6-6 and TRBJ2-1; D possibly uses TRBD1 or TRBD2 (6 bases each). V lost 2 bases and J 6 bases, leaving 17 bases between the germline ends. The CDR3 length is 16 residues. Germline V gene lookup returns CDR1 MNHNY and CDR2 SVGAGI (reference sequence).

As regards this clone: In the same sample, other DNA sequences code for this CDR3. The rearrangement uses TRBV9 and TRBJ2-3; no firm D call. This CDR3 contains 12 residues. Per the germline V gene, CDR1 is SGDLS and CDR2 is YYNGEE. With 5 bases removed from V and 3 bases from J, the gap between germline ends came to 7 bases. The CDR3 region is CASRGLTDTQYF. CDR3 in DNA: TGTGCCAGCAGGGGTTTGACAGATACGCAGTATTTT.

The chain recombines TRBV9 with TRBJ2-7; a weak D match, TRBD2 (6 bases). This CDR3 is 15 amino acids long. The V and J ends lost 0 bases and 2 bases respectively, with 12 bases between them. Germline V lookup: CDR1 SGDLS, CDR2 YYNGEE. The CDR3 nucleotides are TGTGCCAGCAGCGTAGCGGCCGGGAGTACCTACGAGCAGTACTTC. This gives the protein CASSVAAGSTYEQYF. The full variable domain, completed using reference TRBV9 and TRBJ2-7, is DSGVTQTPKHLITATGQRVTLRCSPRSGDLSVYWYQQSLDQGLQFLIQYYNGEERAKGNILERFSAQQFPDLHSELNLSSLELGDSALYFCASSVAAGSTYEQYFGPGTRLTVT.

The chain joins TRBV7-6 to TRBJ2-7, with 9 bases lining up with TRBD1. Germline V gene sequence: CDR1 SGHVS, CDR2 FNYEAQ. V lost 4 bases to trimming and J lost 2 bases; unmatched junction nucleotides: 12. CDR3 length: 17 amino acids. The CDR3 DNA follows: TGTGCCAGCAGCTCCTCCGAGACCGGGACAGGGACCTACGAGCAGTACTTC. It codes for CASSSSETGTGTYEQYF.

This sequence joins TRBV7-9 and TRBJ1-2; D perhaps matches TRBD1 (5 bases). The CDR3 is made up of 15 amino acids. The V gene lost 5 bases and the J gene lost 0 bases, with 13 bases spanning the gap. Germline values: CDR1 SEHNR, CDR2 FQNEAQ (reference sequence). The CDR3 DNA reads as TGTGCCAGCAGCACACGACAGACAACTAACTATGGCTACACCTTC. Translated, it gives CASSTRQTTNYGYTF.